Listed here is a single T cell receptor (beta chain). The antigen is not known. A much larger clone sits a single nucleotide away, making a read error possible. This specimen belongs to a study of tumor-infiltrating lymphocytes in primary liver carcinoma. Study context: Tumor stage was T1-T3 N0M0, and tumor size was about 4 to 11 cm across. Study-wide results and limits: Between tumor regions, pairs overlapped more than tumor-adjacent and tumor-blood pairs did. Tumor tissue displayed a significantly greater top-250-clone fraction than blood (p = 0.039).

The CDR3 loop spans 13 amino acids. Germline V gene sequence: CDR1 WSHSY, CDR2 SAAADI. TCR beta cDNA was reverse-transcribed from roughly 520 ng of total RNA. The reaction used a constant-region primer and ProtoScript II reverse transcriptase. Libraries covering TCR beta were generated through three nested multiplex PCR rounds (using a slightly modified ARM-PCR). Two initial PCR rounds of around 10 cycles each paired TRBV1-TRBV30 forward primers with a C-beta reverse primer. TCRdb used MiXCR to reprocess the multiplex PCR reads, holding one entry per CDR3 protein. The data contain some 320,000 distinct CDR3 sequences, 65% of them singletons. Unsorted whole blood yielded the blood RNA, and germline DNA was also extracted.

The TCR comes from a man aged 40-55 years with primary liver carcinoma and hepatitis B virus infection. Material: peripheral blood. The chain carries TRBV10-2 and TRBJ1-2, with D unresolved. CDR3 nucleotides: TGCGCCAGCAGAGGTGGACTCAGCTATGACTACACCTTC. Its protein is CASRGGLSYDYTF.